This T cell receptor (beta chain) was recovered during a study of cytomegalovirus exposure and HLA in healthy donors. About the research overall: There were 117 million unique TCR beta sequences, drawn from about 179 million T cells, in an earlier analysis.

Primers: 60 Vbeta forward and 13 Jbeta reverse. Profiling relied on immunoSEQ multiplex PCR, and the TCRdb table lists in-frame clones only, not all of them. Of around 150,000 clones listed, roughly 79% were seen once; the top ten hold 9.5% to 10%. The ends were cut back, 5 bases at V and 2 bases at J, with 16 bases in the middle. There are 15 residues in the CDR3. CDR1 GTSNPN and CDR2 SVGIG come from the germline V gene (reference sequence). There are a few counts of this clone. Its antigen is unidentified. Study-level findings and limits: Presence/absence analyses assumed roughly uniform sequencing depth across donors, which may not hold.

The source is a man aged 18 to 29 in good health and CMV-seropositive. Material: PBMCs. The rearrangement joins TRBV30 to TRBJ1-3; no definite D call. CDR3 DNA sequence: TGTGCCTGGGATAAACCGACTGCTCCTGGAAACACCATATATTTT. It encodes CAWDKPTAPGNTIYF.